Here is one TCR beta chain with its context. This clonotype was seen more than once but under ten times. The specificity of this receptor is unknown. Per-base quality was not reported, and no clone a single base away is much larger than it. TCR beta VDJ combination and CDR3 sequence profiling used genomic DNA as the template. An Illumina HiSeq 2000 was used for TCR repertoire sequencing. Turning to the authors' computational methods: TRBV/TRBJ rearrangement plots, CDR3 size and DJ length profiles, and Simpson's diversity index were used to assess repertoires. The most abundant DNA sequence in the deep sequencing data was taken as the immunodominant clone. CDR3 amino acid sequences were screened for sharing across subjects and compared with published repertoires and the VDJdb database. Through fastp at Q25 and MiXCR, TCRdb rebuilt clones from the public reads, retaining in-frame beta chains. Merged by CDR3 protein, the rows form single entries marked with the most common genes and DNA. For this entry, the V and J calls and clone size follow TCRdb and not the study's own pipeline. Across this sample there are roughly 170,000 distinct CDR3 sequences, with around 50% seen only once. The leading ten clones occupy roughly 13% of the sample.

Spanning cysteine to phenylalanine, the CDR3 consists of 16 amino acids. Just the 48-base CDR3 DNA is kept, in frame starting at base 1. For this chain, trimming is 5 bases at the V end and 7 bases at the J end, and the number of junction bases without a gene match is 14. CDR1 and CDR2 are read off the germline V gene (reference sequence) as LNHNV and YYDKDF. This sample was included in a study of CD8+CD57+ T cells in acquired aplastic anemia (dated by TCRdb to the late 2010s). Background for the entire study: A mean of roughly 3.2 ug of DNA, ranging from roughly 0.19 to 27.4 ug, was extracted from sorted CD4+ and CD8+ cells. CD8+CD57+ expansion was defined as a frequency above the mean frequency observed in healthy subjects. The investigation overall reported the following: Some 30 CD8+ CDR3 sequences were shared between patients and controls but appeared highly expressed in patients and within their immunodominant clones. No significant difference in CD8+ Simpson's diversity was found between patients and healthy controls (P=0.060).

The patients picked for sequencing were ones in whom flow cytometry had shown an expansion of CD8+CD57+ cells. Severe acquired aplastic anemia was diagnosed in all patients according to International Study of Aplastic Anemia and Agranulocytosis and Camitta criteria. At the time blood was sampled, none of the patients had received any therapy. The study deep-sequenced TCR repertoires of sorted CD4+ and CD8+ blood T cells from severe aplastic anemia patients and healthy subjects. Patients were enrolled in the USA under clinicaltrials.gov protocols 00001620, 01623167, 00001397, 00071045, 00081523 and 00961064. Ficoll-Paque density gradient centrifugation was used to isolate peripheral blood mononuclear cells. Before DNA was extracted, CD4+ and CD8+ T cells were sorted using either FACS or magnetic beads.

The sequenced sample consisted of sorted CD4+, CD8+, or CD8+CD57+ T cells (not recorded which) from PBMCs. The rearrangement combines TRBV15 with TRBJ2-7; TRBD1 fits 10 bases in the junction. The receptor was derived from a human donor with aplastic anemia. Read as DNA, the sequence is TGTGCCACCAGCCGACGGACAGGGGGGTCTTTGGGTGAGCAGTACTTC. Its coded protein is CATSRRTGGSLGEQYF.